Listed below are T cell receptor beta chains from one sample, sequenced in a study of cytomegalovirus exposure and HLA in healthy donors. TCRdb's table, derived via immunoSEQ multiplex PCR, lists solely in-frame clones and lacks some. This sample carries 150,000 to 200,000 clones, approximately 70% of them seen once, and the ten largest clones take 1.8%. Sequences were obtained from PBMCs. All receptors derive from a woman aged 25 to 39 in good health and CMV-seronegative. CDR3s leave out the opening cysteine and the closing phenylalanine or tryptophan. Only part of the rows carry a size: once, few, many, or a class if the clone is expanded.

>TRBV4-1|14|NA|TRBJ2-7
ASSQDKGQVTYEQY
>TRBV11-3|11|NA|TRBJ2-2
ASSSLTPGELF
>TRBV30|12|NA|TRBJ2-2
AWSAASVTGELF
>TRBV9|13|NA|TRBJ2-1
ASSDGDRPYNEQF
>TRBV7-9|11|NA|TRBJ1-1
ASSLNRVTEAF
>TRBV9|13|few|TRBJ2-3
ASSDGGGSVDTQY
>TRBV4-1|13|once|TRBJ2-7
ASSHLGDRNYEQY
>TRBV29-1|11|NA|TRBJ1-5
SVRSDRMRPQH
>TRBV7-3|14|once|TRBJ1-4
ASSPSEGATNEKLF
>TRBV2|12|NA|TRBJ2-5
ASSGTGGQETQY
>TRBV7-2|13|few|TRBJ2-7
ASSPNRGAPYEQY
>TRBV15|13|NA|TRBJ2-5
ATSSLAGRWETQY
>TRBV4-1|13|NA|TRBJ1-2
ASSQDRMLPRGYT
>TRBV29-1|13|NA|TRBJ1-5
SVGGAGGSNQPQH
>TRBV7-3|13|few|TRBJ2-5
ASSPLGGRGETQY
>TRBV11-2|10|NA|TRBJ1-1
ASSLGTDEAF
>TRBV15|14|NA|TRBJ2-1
ATSRPWASGGPEQF
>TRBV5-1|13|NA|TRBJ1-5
ASSPTGEWNQPQH
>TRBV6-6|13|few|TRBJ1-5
ASSQNTGGNQPQH
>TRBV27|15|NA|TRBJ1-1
ASSFATWGQENTEAF
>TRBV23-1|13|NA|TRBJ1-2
ASSHQSDSNYGYT
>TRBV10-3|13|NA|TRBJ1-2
AISEPTDFTYGYT
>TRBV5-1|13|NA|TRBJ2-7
ASSLGGGQPYEQY
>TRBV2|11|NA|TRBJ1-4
ASSDREGEKLF